Listed below are T cell receptor beta chains from one sample, sequenced in a study of blood T cell repertoires in COVID-19. Sequencing used immunoSEQ multiplex PCR; TCRdb keeps in-frame clones, though not all of them. The sample holds about 130,000 clones, approximately 83% seen once. The sequenced sample consisted of peripheral blood. Receptor source: an elderly woman with acute or convalescent COVID-19. The CDR3 runs from the conserved cysteine through the conserved F or W. The listing skips clone size in some rows; elsewhere it reads once, few, many or a size class.

>TRBJ1-5|TRBV6-5|-
CASSPGQGGQPQHF
>TRBJ1-2|TRBV7-3|-
CASSLRARDWSYGYTF
>TRBJ1-1|TRBV3-1/TRBV3-2|-
CASSPRGGQAFF
>TRBJ2-2|TRBV18|-
CASSPGQRNTGELFF
>TRBJ1-1|TRBV6-2/TRBV6-3|-
CASSFPTPGQGIVGVDTEAFF
>TRBJ1-2|TRBV5-8|-
CASSSLFRRLNYGYTF
>TRBJ2-1|TRBV5-4|-
CASSFRDSNEQFF
>TRBJ1-5|TRBV25-1|-
CASSDTGNQPQHF
>TRBJ2-2|TRBV19|-
CASSPTSGGRITGELFF
>TRBJ1-1|TRBV23-1|-
CARGGTEAFF
>TRBJ2-2|TRBV9|once
CASSVGQSPATGELFF
>TRBJ2-5|TRBV5-5|-
CASSFGTAQETQYF
>TRBJ2-1|TRBV7-7|-
CASSLWGGIGDEQFF
>TRBJ1-2|TRBV7-2|few
CASSLEALRGYTF
>TRBJ1-3|TRBV6-5|once
CACPGGFTGNTIYF
>TRBJ2-3|TRBV27|once
CASSRTTGFYESTDTQYF
>TRBJ2-3|TRBV15|-
CATSDGDRRSTDTQYF
>TRBJ2-5|TRBV5-1|-
CASSSEGETQYF
>TRBJ1-6|TRBV7-9|-
CATTGNYNSPLHF
>TRBJ1-2|TRBV30|-
CAWSRQGYGYTF
>TRBJ1-6|TRBV6-5|-
CATGDFRNSPLHF
>TRBJ2-3|TRBV9|-
CASTIWDSSTDTQYF
>TRBJ1-4|TRBV7-9|-
CASSLAKGGVGEKLFF
>TRBJ1-3|TRBV13|few
CASKRSGGNTIYF
>TRBJ1-1|TRBV3-1/TRBV3-2|-
CASGTPRTEAFF
>TRBJ1-1|TRBV20-1|-
CSASKDRADTTEAFF
>TRBJ1-1|TRBV4-2|once
CASSTTGTGGRAFF
>TRBJ2-1|TRBV29-1|-
CIAGAAFYNEQFF
>TRBJ1-3|TRBV3-1/TRBV3-2|-
CASSQDSPVSGNTIYF
>TRBJ2-7|TRBV5-1|-
CASSLGGAGAYEQYF
>TRBJ1-1|TRBV3-1/TRBV3-2|-
CASSRGQMNTEAFF
>TRBJ1-4|TRBV2|-
CASSRQGPATNEKLFF
>TRBJ2-7|TRBV19|once
CASSPAGTGYYEQYF
>TRBJ1-1|TRBV3-1/TRBV3-2|-
CASSQAGGQGEGAFF
>TRBJ1-5|TRBV6-6|-
CASGLQGAGQPQHF
>TRBJ2-7|TRBV11-3|many
CASSSGTGEQYF
>TRBJ1-1|TRBV4-2|-
CASSQHRGNTEAFF
>TRBJ1-2|TRBV3-1/TRBV3-2|-
CASSPSYYGYTF
>TRBJ1-1|TRBV6-4|-
CASSDTVRGHTEAFF
>TRBJ1-3|TRBV6-5|-
CASSYSGSSGNTIYF
>TRBJ1-1|TRBV5-1|-
CASSFNPASNTEAFF
>TRBJ1-4|TRBV11-1|-
CASSQPGAKLFF
>TRBJ2-3|TRBV5-1|-
CASSLVDRGSITDTQYF
>TRBJ1-2|TRBV7-3|few
CASSSTPRQGGYGYTF
>TRBJ1-4|TRBV2|-
CASSGGQSANEKLFF
>TRBJ2-2|TRBV2|-
CASSENRAGELFF
>TRBJ2-2|TRBV14|-
CASSQDAGFTGELFF
>TRBJ1-4|TRBV7-8|-
CASSSGQGGSNEKLFF
>TRBJ1-2|TRBV6-5|-
CASSPERVSRGYTF
>TRBJ1-1|TRBV9|-
CASSRGIQQGLSEAFF
>TRBJ1-1|TRBV6-2/TRBV6-3|-
CASSLGGVTEAFF
>TRBJ1-1|TRBV5-5|-
CASLLGSTEAFF
>TRBJ1-1|TRBV7-6|-
CASSFGGPSTEAFF
>TRBJ1-4|TRBV27|-
CASSPGQGLKLFF
>TRBJ1-6|TRBV3-1/TRBV3-2|-
CASSLAINSPLHF